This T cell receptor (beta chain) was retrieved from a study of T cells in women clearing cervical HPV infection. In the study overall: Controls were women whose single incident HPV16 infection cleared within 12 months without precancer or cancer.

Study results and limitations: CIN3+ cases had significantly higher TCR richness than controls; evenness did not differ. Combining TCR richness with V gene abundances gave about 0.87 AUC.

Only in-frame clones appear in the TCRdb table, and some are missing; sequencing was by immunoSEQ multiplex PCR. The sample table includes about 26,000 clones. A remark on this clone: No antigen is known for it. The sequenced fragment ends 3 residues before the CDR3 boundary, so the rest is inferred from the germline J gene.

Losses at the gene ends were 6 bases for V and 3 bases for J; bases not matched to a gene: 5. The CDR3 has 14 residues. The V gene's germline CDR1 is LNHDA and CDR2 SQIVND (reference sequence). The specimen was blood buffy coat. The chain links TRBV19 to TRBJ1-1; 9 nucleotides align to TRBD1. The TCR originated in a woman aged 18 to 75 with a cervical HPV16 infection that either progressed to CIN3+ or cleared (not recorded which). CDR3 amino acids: CASRGTGRDTEAFF. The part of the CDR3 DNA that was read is TGTGCCAGTAGGGGGACAGGGCGGGACACTGAA.